Shown below are 17 T cell receptor beta chains from a single sample sequenced in a study of metastatic and nonmetastatic thyroid tumors. With MiXCR, TCRdb called clones anew from the PCR reads. The sample lists around 52,000 clones, 25% to 35% occurring once. The entire patient cohort was treatment-naive prior to thyroid surgery. Material: blood. The receptors derive from a female donor with papillary thyroid cancer or a benign thyroid nodule (not recorded which). Some clones in this sample may be carry-over from other donors' samples.

This clone has only a few counts. The CDR3 bases are TGTGCCAGCACCTACACAGATACGCAGTATTTT. It translates to CASTYTDTQYF. The rearrangement uses TRBV6-1 and TRBJ2-3; unclear D gene. CDR1 and CDR2 from the germline V gene are MNHNS and SASEGT. Between the trimmed V and J ends, which lost 7 bases and 2 bases, there was a span of 4 bases. The CDR3 has 11 residues.

This clone was observed at least ten times. Other DNA sequences in the same sample also yield this CDR3. This rearrangement joins TRBV13 to TRBJ2-7; D may be TRBD2 (5 bases). Germline V gene lookup returns CDR1 PRHDT and CDR2 FYEKMQ (reference sequence). The V end lost 4 bases, the J end lost 0 bases, and 13 bases lay between the germline ends. This CDR3 is 15 amino acids long. CDR3 residues: CASSSGGLDSYEQYF. The CDR3 region has the DNA TGTGCCAGCAGCTCTGGCGGGCTTGACTCCTACGAGCAGTACTTC.

The chain employs TRBV27 and TRBJ2-7; TRBD2 aligns across 11 bases. Per germline, CDR1 MNHEY and CDR2 SMNVEV (reference sequence). J lost 4 bases, V lost 4 bases, and 3 bases had no gene match. The CDR3 spans 14 residues. The CDR3 coding sequence is TGTGCCAGCAGTTACGGGACTAGCGGTTACGAGCAGTACTTC. Its protein product is CASSYGTSGYEQYF.

V usage is TRBV28 and J usage is TRBJ2-7, with 13 bases identical to TRBD2. V lost 5 bases and J lost 4; bases outside the gene matches: 5. This CDR3 is 15 amino acids long. Germline CDR1 reads MDHEN; CDR2 reads SYDVKM. The CDR3 loop is CASSVPGLAGYEQYF. CDR3 DNA: TGTGCCAGCAGTGTCCCGGGACTAGCGGGATACGAGCAGTACTTC.

Only a few counts were recorded for this clone. The gene calls are TRBV15 and TRBJ2-3; TRBD2 matches at 9 bases. The germline V gene has CDR1 LNHNV and CDR2 YYDKDF (reference sequence). The CDR3 sequence is 15 residues long. V trimming: 0 bases; J trimming: 4 bases; junction bases outside the gene matches: 2. This chain's CDR3 is CATSRETSGADTQYF. The DNA of the CDR3 is TGTGCCACCAGCAGAGAGACTAGCGGCGCAGATACGCAGTATTTT.

V and J are TRBV5-1 and TRBJ1-1; no clear D. V lost 0 bases and J 1 base, leaving 10 bases between the germline ends. Germline values: CDR1 SGHRS, CDR2 YFSETQ. The CDR3 loop spans 15 amino acids. The CDR3 spells CASSLDPEANTEAFF. The CDR3, as DNA: TGCGCCAGCAGCTTGGACCCGGAAGCGAACACTGAAGCTTTCTTT. Using reference TRBV5-1 and TRBJ1-1 for the parts outside the CDR3, the full variable domain is KAGVTQTPRYLIKTRGQQVTLSCSPISGHRSVSWYQQTPGQGLQFLFEYFSETQRNKGNFPGRFSGRQFSNSRSEMNVSTLELGDSALYLCASSLDPEANTEAFFGQGTRLTVV.

The chain links TRBV12-3 or TRBV12-4 to TRBJ2-7; 8 bases are a match to TRBD2. The junction had 6 bases not matched to a gene; V was cut back by 5 bases and J by 3 bases. The CDR3 runs to 14 residues. CDR3 loop: CASSTGGGFYEQYF. The CDR3 nucleotides are TGTGCCAGCAGTACCGGGGGGGGCTTCTACGAGCAGTACTTC.

The CDR3 DNA sequence: TGTGCCACCGAGTCCTATAATTCACCCCTCCACTTT. This sequence encodes CATESYNSPLHF. The chain uses TRBV24-1 and TRBJ1-6; no definite D call. The CDR3 contains 12 residues. Trimming shortened V by 9 bases and J by 1 base, and 3 bases separated the two germline ends. CDR1 is KGHDR and CDR2 is SFDVKD in the germline V gene.

The genes are TRBV5-6 and TRBJ2-2; no clear D. The germline V gene has CDR1 SGHDT and CDR2 YYEEEE. V was shortened by 0 bases and J by 2 bases, with 2 bases between the two germline ends. This CDR3 region has 13 residues. The CDR3 DNA reads TGTGCCAGCAGCTTGGGAAACACCGGGGAGCTGTTTTTT. Translated: CASSLGNTGELFF. The whole variable domain, remainder taken from reference TRBV5-6 and TRBJ2-2, is DAGVTQSPTHLIKTRGQQVTLRCSPKSGHDTVSWYQQALGQGPQFIFQYYEEEERQRGNFPDRFSGHQFPNYSSELNVNALLLGDSALYLCASSLGNTGELFFGEGSRLTVL.

The table lists this clone with a few counts. This chain joins TRBV4-1 and TRBJ1-5; the D gene is possibly TRBD1 (5 bases). Germline V gene sequence: CDR1 MGHRA, CDR2 YSYEKL. The CDR3 is 16 residues long. Trimming shortened V by 3 bases and J by 8 bases, and 20 bases separated the two germline ends. CDR3 sequence (DNA): TGCGCCAGCAGCCAGGGTCATTTAACAGGAGGGGAGCCCCAGCATTTT. It translates to CASSQGHLTGGEPQHF.

The J gene is TRBJ1-2, the V gene TRBV11-2, with a tentative D call TRBD1 (6 bases). The germline gives CDR1 SGHAT, CDR2 FQNNGV. CDR3 length: 15 residues. V was clipped by 5 bases and J by 3 bases, with 16 bases between them. The CDR3 protein is CASSPQAGADYGYTF. CDR3 bases: TGTGCCAGCAGCCCCCAGGCAGGGGCAGACTATGGCTACACCTTC.

This clone was seen more than once but under ten times. Its ends do not fully match the called genes, so a read error is possible. The CDR3 protein is CACSPPGLNRPQHF. The CDR3, as DNA: TGTGCCTGTTCTCCCCCGGGGCTCAATCGGCCCCAGCATTTT. V and J are TRBV30 and TRBJ1-5; D perhaps matches TRBD1 (5 bases). Per the germline V gene, CDR1 is GTSNPN and CDR2 is SVGIG (reference sequence). This CDR3 contains 14 residues.

In this sample, this clone turned up a few times. The V and J genes are TRBV6-1 and TRBJ2-7; D is possibly TRBD1 (6 bases). Germline-derived CDR1 and CDR2 are MNHNS and SASEGT. The CDR3 consists of 16 residues. Deletions cut 6 bases from V and 0 bases from J, with 18 bases between. CDR3 in amino acids: CASRDDDRFGSYEQYF. DNA for the CDR3: TGTGCCAGCAGGGATGACGACAGGTTCGGCTCCTACGAGCAGTACTTC.

The chain joins TRBV10-3 to TRBJ1-2; 7 positions match TRBD1. J lost 6 bases, V lost 3 bases, and 10 bases had no gene match. The CDR3 is made up of 15 amino acids. Germline CDR1 ENHRY, CDR2 SYGVKD. The CDR3 DNA sequence: TGTGCCATCAGTGACCGGGACAGCGCCCCCGATGGCTACACCTTC. It encodes CAISDRDSAPDGYTF.

The V call is TRBV18, the J call TRBJ2-2, with TRBD1 matching 9 bases. The germline V gene encodes CDR1 KGHSH and CDR2 LQKENI. This CDR3 comprises 16 residues. With 1 base clipped from V and 6 bases from J, the junction kept 6 bases outside the gene matches. CDR3 sequence (DNA): TGTGCCAGCTCACCACTTACAGGGGGCTCAGCCGGGGAGCTGTTTTTT. Its protein is CASSPLTGGSAGELFF.

This clone has more than one count but fewer than ten. The junction does not match germline at one end; this may be a read error. V gene TRBV6-1 combines with J gene TRBJ2-1; 11 positions agree with TRBD2. This CDR3 spans 16 amino acids. Germline CDR1 MNHNS, CDR2 SASEGT. CDR3 amino acids: CVSSAYLAGGRDEQFF. The CDR3 DNA reads as TGTGTCAGCAGTGCGTATCTAGCGGGAGGTAGGGATGAGCAGTTCTTC.

This chain uses TRBV28 with TRBJ1-2; no clear D. CDR1 and CDR2 from the germline V gene are MDHEN and SYDVKM. V lost 6 bases and J lost 7, with 15 bases in between. CDR3 length: 13 amino acids. CDR3 region: CASSRRVSIGYTF. CDR3 coding DNA: TGTGCCAGCAGCCGTCGGGTTTCCATTGGCTACACCTTC.